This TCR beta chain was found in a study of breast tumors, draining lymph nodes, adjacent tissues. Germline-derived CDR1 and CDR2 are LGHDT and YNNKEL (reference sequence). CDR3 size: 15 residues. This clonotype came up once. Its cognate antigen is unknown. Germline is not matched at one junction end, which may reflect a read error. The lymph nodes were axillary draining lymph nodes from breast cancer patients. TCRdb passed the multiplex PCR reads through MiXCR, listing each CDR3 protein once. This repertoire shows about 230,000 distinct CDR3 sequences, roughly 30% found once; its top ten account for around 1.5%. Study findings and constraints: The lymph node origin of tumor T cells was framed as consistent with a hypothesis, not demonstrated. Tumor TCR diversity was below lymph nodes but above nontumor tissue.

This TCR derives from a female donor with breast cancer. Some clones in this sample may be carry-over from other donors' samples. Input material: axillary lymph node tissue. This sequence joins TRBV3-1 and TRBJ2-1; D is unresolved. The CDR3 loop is CASSQPTGAPNGQFF. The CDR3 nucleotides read TGTGCCAGCAGCCAACCCACCGGAGCCCCCAATGGGCAGTTCTTC.